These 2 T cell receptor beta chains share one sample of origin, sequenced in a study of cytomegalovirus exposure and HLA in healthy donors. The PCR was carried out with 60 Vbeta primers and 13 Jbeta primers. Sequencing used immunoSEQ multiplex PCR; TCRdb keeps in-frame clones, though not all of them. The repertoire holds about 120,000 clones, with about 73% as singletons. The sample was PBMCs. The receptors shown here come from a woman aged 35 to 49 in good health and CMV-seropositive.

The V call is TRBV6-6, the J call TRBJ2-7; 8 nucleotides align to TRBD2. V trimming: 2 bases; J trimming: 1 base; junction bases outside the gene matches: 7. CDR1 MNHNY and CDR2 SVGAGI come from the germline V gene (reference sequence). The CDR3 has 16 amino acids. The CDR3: CASSYASGGGSYEQYF. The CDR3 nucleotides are TGTGCCAGCAGTTACGCGTCGGGAGGGGGATCCTACGAGCAGTACTTC.

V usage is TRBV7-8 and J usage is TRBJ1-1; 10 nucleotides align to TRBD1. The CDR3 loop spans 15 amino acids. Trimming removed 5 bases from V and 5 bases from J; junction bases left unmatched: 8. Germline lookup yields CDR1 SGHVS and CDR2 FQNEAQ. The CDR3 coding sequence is TGTGCCAGCAGCACAGGCGGACAGGGGGATACTGAAGCTTTCTTT. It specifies CASSTGGQGDTEAFF.